The clone carrying this TCR beta chain turned up a few times. The sample belongs to a study of blood T cell repertoires in COVID-19. Whole-study context: COVID-19 samples collected from the United States, Italy and Spain covered acute and convalescent phases. From T cells, B-cell-depleted T cells, or PBMCs came the material, which was cDNA or gDNA.

Trimming took off 1 base at V and 2 bases at J, with 12 bases between the two ends. The CDR3 covers 15 residues. Germline loops: CDR1 LNHDA, CDR2 SQIVND (reference sequence). Authors' processing steps: From reference gene primer amplification, estimates of nucleated cell counts were derived. This table comes from immunoSEQ multiplex PCR, and its TCRdb copy is limited to in-frame clones, with some not included. The DNA was the basis for D and trimming; V, J and clone size are from that table. The sample yields over 600,000 clones, about 87% seen once. The sequenced sample consisted of peripheral blood. The chain joins TRBV19 to TRBJ2-7; a possible D gene is TRBD1 (6 bases). This receptor was taken from a young woman with acute or convalescent COVID-19. The CDR3, as DNA: TGTGCCAGTAGTATAGGGACCGACAGGCCCTACGAGCAGTACTTC. Its protein product is CASSIGTDRPYEQYF.